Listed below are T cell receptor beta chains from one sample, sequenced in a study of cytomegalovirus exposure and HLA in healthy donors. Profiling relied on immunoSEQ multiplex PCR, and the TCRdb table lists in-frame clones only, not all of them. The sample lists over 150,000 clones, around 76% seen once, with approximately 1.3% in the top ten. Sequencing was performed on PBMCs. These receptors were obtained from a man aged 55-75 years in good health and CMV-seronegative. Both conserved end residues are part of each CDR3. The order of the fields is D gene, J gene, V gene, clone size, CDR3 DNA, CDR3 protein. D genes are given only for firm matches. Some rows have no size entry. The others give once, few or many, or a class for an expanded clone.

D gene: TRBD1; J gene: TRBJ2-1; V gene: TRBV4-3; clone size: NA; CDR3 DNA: TGCGCCAGCAGCCAAGATTTGGGACAGGGTGACAATGAGCAGTTCTTC; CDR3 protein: CASSQDLGQGDNEQFF
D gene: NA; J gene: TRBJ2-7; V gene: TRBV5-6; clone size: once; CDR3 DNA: TGTGCCAGCAGCTTAGCCCTCACTAGCTTTAACCCCGCAGAGCAGTACTTC; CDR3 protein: CASSLALTSFNPAEQYF
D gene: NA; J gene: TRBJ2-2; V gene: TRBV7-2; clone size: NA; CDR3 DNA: TGTGCCAGCAGCTTAGCCCAGAGGGAGCTGTTTTTT; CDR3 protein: CASSLAQRELFF
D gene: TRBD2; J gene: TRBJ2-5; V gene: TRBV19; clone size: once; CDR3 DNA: TGTGCCAGTAGTATAGGGCTAGCGGGGGTTCAAGAGACCCAGTACTTC; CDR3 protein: CASSIGLAGVQETQYF
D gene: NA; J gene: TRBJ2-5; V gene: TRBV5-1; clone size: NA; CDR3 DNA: TGCGCCAGCAGCCCCGGTCCCCAAGAGACCCAGTACTTC; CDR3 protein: CASSPGPQETQYF
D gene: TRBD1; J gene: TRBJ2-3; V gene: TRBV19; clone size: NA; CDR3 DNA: TGTGCCAGTAGTATCGACCCAGGGGGCCGAGGGACAGATACGCAGTATTTT; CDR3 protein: CASSIDPGGRGTDTQYF
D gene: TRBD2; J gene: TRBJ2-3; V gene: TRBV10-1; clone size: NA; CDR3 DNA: TGCGCCAGCAGTGATCGCGGGAGGGCCAAAGATACGCAGTATTTT; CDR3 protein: CASSDRGRAKDTQYF
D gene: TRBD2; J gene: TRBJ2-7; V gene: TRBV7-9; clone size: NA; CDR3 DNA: TGTTCCAGCAGCTTAGGTCGCGCGGGGGGTCAGTACGAGCAGTACTTC; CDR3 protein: CSSSLGRAGGQYEQYF
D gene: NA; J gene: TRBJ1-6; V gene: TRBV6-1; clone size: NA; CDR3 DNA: TGTGCCAGCAGTGAGACTTTTTTATCACCCCTCCACTTT; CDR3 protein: CASSETFLSPLHF
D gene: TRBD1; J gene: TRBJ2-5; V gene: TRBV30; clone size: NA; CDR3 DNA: TGTGCCTGGAGTCAGGGGGAAGAGACCCAGTACTTC; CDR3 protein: CAWSQGEETQYF
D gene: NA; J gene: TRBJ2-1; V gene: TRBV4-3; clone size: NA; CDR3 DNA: TGCGCCAGCAGCCAAGATAGGTTCGGGACATTCTACAATGAGCAGTTCTTC; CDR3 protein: CASSQDRFGTFYNEQFF
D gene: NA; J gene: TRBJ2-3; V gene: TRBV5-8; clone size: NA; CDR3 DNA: TGTGCCAGCAGCTTAAGGGGCAGCACAGATACGCAGTATTTT; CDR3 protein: CASSLRGSTDTQYF
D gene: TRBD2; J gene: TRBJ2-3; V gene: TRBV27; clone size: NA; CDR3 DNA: TGTGCCAGCAGTTTATGGGCACCAGCCGGGACTACCGTCTCAGATACGCAGTATTTT; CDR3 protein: CASSLWAPAGTTVSDTQYF
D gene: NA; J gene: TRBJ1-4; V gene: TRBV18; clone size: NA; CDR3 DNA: TGTGCCAGCTCACCGGGGGCCGAAACTAATGAAAAACTGTTTTTT; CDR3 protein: CASSPGAETNEKLFF
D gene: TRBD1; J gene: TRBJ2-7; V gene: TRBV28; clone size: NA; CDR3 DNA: TGTGCCAGCGAGACGGACAGGGGAAATTCCTACGAGCAGTACTTC; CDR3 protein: CASETDRGNSYEQYF
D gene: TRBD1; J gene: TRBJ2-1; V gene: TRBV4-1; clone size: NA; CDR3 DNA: TGCGCCAGCAGCCAAGGGCCACCCCTAAAGGGACAGGGTAAGAAGAATGAGCAGTTCTTC; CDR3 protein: CASSQGPPLKGQGKKNEQFF
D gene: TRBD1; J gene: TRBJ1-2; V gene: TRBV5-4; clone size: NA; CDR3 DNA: TGTGCCAGCAGCTCGGGACAGGGGTCGGTCTATGGCTACACCTTC; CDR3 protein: CASSSGQGSVYGYTF
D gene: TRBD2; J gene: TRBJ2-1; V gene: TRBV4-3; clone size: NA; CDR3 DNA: TGCGCCAGCAGCCAAGATAGGGCGGGGGTAGAGCAGTTCTTC; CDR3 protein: CASSQDRAGVEQFF
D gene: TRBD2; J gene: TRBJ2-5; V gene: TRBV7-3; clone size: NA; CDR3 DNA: TGTGCCAGCAGCTCCTCAGGGGCGGTAGCGGGGATCCAAGAGACCCAGTACTTC; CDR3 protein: CASSSSGAVAGIQETQYF
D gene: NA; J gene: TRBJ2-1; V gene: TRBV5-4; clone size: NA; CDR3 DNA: TGTGCCAGCAGCTTCGCCGGGACTCGATACGGTGGGCAGTTCTTC; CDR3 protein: CASSFAGTRYGGQFF
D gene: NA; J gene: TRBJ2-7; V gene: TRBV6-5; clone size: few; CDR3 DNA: TGTGCCAGCAGACAGGGATTCTCGAGCTCCTACGAGCAGTACTTC; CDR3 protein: CASRQGFSSSYEQYF
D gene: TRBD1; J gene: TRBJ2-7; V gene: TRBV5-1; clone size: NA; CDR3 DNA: TGCGCCAGCAGCTTGTCTCTGAGGACAGGGGGCGCCGAGCAGTACTTC; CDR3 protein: CASSLSLRTGGAEQYF
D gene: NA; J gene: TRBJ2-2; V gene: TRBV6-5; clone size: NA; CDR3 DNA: TGTGCCAGCAGTTACAAGTTAGCGCGGGGCACCGGGGAGCTGTTTTTT; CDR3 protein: CASSYKLARGTGELFF
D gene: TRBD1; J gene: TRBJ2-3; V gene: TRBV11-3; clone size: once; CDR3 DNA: TGTGCCAGCAGTTACGGACAGGGTGTACGGGCAGATACGCAGTATTTT; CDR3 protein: CASSYGQGVRADTQYF
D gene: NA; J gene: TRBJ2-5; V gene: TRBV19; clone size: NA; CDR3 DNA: TGTGCCAGTAGTATGAGTCATACCAACCAAGAGACCCAGTACTTC; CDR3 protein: CASSMSHTNQETQYF
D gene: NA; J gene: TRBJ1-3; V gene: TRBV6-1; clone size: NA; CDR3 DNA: TGTGCCAGCAGTGAAATCCACTCTGGAAACACCATATATTTT; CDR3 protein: CASSEIHSGNTIYF
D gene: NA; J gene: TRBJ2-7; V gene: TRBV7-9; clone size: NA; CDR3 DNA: TGTGCCAGCAGCTTAGTGGGGGGTTTCGACGAGCAGTACTTC; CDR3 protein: CASSLVGGFDEQYF
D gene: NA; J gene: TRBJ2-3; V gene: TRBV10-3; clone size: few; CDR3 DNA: TGTGCCATCAGCCGTAGCGGATATACGCAGTATTTT; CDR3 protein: CAISRSGYTQYF
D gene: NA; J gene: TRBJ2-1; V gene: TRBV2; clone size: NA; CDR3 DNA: TGTGCCAGCACAGTAGCGCGGAATGAGCAGTTCTTC; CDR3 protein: CASTVARNEQFF
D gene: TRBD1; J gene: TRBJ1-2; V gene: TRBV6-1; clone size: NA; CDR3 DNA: TGTGCCAGCAGCCGGGACAGAGAGGGAGGCTACACCTTC; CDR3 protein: CASSRDREGGYTF
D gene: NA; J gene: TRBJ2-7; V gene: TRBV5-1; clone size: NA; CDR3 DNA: TGCGCCAGCAGTATGGGGGGCGAGCAGTACTTC; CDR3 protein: CASSMGGEQYF
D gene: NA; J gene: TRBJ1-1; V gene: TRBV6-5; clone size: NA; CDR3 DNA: TGTGCCAGCAGTTATGGTGCGGGGTTGGTGGGCACTGAAGCTTTCTTT; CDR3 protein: CASSYGAGLVGTEAFF
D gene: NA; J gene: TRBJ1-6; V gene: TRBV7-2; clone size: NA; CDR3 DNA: TGTGCCAGCAGCCCCCCCGGCGAGGCCCTCCACTTT; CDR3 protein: CASSPPGEALHF
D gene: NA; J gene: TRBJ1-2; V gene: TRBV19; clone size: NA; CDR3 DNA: TGTGCCAGCGCCGCGGCAGGGTCCTATGGCTACACCTTC; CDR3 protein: CASAAAGSYGYTF
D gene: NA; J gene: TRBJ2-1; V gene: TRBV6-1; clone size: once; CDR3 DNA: TGTGCCAGCAGTGAGTTTGGGGGGAGTGAGCAGTTCTTC; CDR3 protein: CASSEFGGSEQFF
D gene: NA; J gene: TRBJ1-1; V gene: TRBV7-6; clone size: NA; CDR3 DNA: TGTGCCAGCAGGCCTGGGGACACCTTGAACACTGAAGCTTTCTTT; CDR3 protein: CASRPGDTLNTEAFF
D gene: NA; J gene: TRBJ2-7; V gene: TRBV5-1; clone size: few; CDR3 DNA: TGCGCCAGCAGTTCCGGTATTGAAGACGAGCAGTACTTC; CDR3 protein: CASSSGIEDEQYF
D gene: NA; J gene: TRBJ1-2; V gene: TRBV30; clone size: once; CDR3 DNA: TGTGCCTGGAGTGTGGGGGCAGATGGCTACACCTTC; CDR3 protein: CAWSVGADGYTF
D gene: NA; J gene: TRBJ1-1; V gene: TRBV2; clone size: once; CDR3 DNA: TGTGCCAGCGGGCCAACAGGTGGCCCTGAAGCTTTCTTT; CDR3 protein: CASGPTGGPEAFF
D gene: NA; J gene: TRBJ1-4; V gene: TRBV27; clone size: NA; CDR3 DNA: TGTGCCAGTAAAGGAGATTCAACTAATGAAAAACTGTTTTTT; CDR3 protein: CASKGDSTNEKLFF
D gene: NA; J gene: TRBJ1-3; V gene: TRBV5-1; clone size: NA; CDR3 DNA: TGCGCCAGCAGCTTCGGGGAAACTGGAAACACCATATATTTT; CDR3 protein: CASSFGETGNTIYF
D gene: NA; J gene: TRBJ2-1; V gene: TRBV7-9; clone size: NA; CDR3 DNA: TGTGCCAGCAGCCCACCTGAGCAGACGGGGGAGCAGTTCTTC; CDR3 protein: CASSPPEQTGEQFF
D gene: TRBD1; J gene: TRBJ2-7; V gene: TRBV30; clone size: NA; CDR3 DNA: TGTGCCTGGAGCAAAGGGGGACAGGGGCTCGACGAGCAGTACTTC; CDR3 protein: CAWSKGGQGLDEQYF
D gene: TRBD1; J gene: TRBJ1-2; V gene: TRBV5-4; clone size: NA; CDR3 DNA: TGTGCCAGCTCCCCAGGACAGGTCTATGGCTACACCTTC; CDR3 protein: CASSPGQVYGYTF
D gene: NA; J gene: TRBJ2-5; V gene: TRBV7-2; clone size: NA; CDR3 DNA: TGTGCCAGCAGCTTAGCGCGACACCTCCAAGAGACCCAGTACTTC; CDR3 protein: CASSLARHLQETQYF
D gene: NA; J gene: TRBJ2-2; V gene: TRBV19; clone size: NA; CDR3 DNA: TGTGCCAGTAGTATAGTCTTAAACACCGGGGAGCTGTTTTTT; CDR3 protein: CASSIVLNTGELFF
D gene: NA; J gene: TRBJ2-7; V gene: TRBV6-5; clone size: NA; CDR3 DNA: TGTGCCAGCACCCCCCCCGGGGATACCTACGAGCAGTACTTC; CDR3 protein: CASTPPGDTYEQYF
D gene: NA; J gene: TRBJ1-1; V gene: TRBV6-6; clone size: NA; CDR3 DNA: TGTGCCAGCAGTTACCCAGAGCGGGGTCTCACTGAAGCTTTCTTT; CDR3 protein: CASSYPERGLTEAFF
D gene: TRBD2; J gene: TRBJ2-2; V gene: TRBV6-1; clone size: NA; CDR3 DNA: TGTGGTGGACTAGCCCCCAACACCGGGGAGCTGTTTTTT; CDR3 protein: CGGLAPNTGELFF
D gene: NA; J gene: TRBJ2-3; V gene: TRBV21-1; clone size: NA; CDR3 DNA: TGTGTCAGGGACAGAAACACAGATACGCAGTATTTT; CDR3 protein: CVRDRNTDTQYF
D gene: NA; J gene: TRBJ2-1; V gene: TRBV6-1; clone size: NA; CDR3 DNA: TGTGCCAGCAGTGAACGCCCAGGGGCCTCGTGGGATGAGCAGTTCTTC; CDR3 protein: CASSERPGASWDEQFF
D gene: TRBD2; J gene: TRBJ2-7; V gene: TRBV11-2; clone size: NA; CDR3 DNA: TGTGCCAGCAGCCCCCGGACTAGCAGTACCTACGAGCAGTACTTC; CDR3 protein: CASSPRTSSTYEQYF
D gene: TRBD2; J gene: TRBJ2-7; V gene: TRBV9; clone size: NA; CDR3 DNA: TGTGCCAGCAGCGTAGAAATTAGCGGGGGGAACGAGCAGTACTTC; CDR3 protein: CASSVEISGGNEQYF
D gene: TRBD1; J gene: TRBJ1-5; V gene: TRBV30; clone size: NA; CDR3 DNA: TGTGCCTGGAGTGTACTGGGGGACAGGGCCTATCAGCCCCAGCATTTT; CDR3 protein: CAWSVLGDRAYQPQHF
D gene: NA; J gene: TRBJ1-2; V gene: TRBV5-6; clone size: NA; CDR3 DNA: TGTGCCAGCAGGTTGACATTCGTCTATGGCTACACCTTC; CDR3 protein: CASRLTFVYGYTF